The 14 T cell receptor beta chains below come from one sample, sequenced in a study of cytomegalovirus exposure and HLA in healthy donors. Both 60 Vbeta primers and 13 Jbeta primers went into the PCR. Sequencing used immunoSEQ multiplex PCR; TCRdb keeps in-frame clones, though not all of them. This sample's table reports about 65,000 clones. The sequencing sample was made of PBMCs. Receptor source: a boy aged 5-17 years in good health and CMV-seronegative.

The genes are TRBV9 and TRBJ1-5; D gene ambiguous. Germline V gene sequence: CDR1 SGDLS, CDR2 YYNGEE. Trimming removed 0 bases at V and 0 bases at J, with 7 bases between. The CDR3 runs 15 residues. CDR3 nucleotide sequence: TGTGCCAGCAGCGTAGGAGGTTATAGCAATCAGCCCCAGCATTTT. As protein: CASSVGGYSNQPQHF.

The chain employs TRBV18 and TRBJ2-3; 8 bases match TRBD1. CDR1 is KGHSH and CDR2 is LQKENI in the germline V gene. CDR3 size: 18 residues. Trimming at V came to 3 bases and at J to 5 bases, leaving 16 bases not matched to a gene. The CDR3 here is CASSPQAVQGAFGDTQYF. In DNA, the CDR3 is TGTGCCAGCTCACCCCAGGCGGTCCAGGGGGCTTTTGGAGATACGCAGTATTTT.

The chain combines TRBV29-1 with TRBJ1-1; 9 bases line up with TRBD1. V gave up 4 bases and J gave up 1 base; unmatched junction bases: 4. The CDR3 spans 14 residues. Germline V CDR1 and CDR2: SQVTM, ANQGSEA. The CDR3 loop reads CSVGGQGTNTEAFF. For the CDR3, the DNA is TGCAGCGTTGGGGGACAGGGAACGAACACTGAAGCTTTCTTT.

J is TRBJ1-2 and V is TRBV15; 9 nucleotides line up with TRBD1. The trim removed 4 bases at V and 5 bases at J, leaving 8 bases unmatched. This CDR3 comprises 15 residues. CDR1 is LNHNV, CDR2 YYDKDF, per germline (reference sequence). The CDR3: CATSIYRGLEYGYTF. The CDR3 DNA is TGTGCCACCAGCATATACAGGGGGCTTGAATATGGCTACACCTTC. Looking up the rest from reference TRBV15 and TRBJ1-2 gives the full variable domain: DAMVIQNPRYQVTQFGKPVTLSCSQTLNHNVMYWYQQKSSQAPKLLFHYYDKDFNNEADTPDNFQSRRPNTSFCFLDIRSPGLGDTAMYLCATSIYRGLEYGYTFGSGTRLTVV.

The CDR3, as DNA: TGTGCCAGCAGTGAGGGACAGGGTTCCTACAATGAGCAGTTCTTC. Protein product: CASSEGQGSYNEQFF. The chain links TRBV6-1 to TRBJ2-1; 9 nucleotides align to TRBD1. Trimming took 3 bases from V and 1 from J; bases not matched to a gene: 1. Germline V gives CDR1 MNHNS, CDR2 SASEGT. This CDR3 region has 15 residues.

This chain joins TRBV7-2 and TRBJ2-5; 7 nucleotides match TRBD2. CDR1 and CDR2 from the germline V gene are SGHTA and FQGNSA. The CDR3 has 14 amino acids. V lost 1 base to trimming and J lost 5 bases; unmatched junction nucleotides: 4. As DNA, the CDR3 is TGTGCCAGCAGCTTAGGACTAGCTGGCGAGACCCAGTACTTC. Protein: CASSLGLAGETQYF.

This chain uses TRBV7-9 with TRBJ1-6; D is unresolved. The CDR3 runs to 14 residues. Germline V gene data show CDR1 as SEHNR and CDR2 as FQNEAQ (reference sequence). With 2 bases removed from V and 10 bases from J, the gap between germline ends came to 12 bases. CDR3 nucleotides: TGTGCCAGCAGCTTAAGCCGGGGAGAATCACCCCTCCACTTT. Translated: CASSLSRGESPLHF.

The chain joins TRBV5-4 to TRBJ1-1; TRBD1 matches 7 bases. The CDR3 length is 18 residues. CDR1 is SGHNT and CDR2 is YYREEE in the germline V gene (reference sequence). The ends lost 4 bases at V and 3 bases at J; junction bases unmatched: 18. The DNA of the CDR3 is TGTGCCAGCAGCCCTGTGCCGCTACAGGGGAAAGGAGACACTGAAGCTTTCTTT. It translates to CASSPVPLQGKGDTEAFF.

For the CDR3, the DNA is TGTGCCAGCAGCAGGATGAGTAGCGGGAATACCTACAATGAGCAGTTCTTC. This translates into CASSRMSSGNTYNEQFF. The V call is TRBV6-4, the J call TRBJ2-1; 8 bases fit TRBD2. V lost 6 bases, J lost 2 bases, and 12 bases stayed unmatched. CDR1 and CDR2 (germline): MRHNA, SNTAGT. The CDR3 length is 17 residues.

This chain links TRBV13 with TRBJ2-1; D is uncertain. Germline CDR1 is PRHDT and CDR2 is FYEKMQ (reference sequence). Trimming stripped 5 bases from V and 7 bases from J, with 6 bases between. This CDR3 has 11 residues. Here the CDR3 reads CASSSLNEQFF. Here the CDR3 DNA reads TGTGCCAGCAGCAGCCTGAATGAGCAGTTCTTC.

J is TRBJ2-7 and V is TRBV7-2; D remains unclear. This CDR3 contains 14 residues. Germline values: CDR1 SGHTA, CDR2 FQGNSA. V was pared by 4 bases and J by 1 base, with 11 bases between. The CDR3 DNA reads TGTGCCAGCAGCTCCTATGGCGGTTCCTACGAGCAGTACTTC. Encoded protein: CASSSYGGSYEQYF.

This chain connects TRBV23-1 to TRBJ2-7; D uncertain. TRBV23-1 is an ORF, with its function uncertain. This CDR3 is 16 amino acids long. The germline V and J ends were trimmed by 4 bases and 5 bases, with 21 bases remaining between them. CDR3 DNA: TGCGCCAGCAGTCCCAGGAACAGCCTCTTAAGGAACGAGCAGTACTTC. Amino acids: CASSPRNSLLRNEQYF.

The CDR3 loop is CASSLETGQIGEKLFF. DNA of the CDR3: TGTGCCAGCAGCTTAGAAACTGGGCAGATCGGTGAAAAACTGTTTTTT. The chain recombines TRBV7-8 with TRBJ1-4; D gene unclear. The CDR3 spans 16 residues. The ends were cut back, 1 base at V and 7 bases at J, with 16 bases in the middle. CDR1 is SGHVS and CDR2 is FQNEAQ in the germline V gene.

J is TRBJ2-1 and V is TRBV9; 13 bases match TRBD2. Germline V gene data show CDR1 as SGDLS and CDR2 as YYNGEE. V was clipped by 2 bases and J by 4 bases; unmatched bases: 6. CDR3 length: 17 residues. CDR3 region: CASSVGLAGSPYNEQFF. The CDR3, as DNA: TGTGCCAGCAGCGTGGGACTAGCGGGGAGCCCTTACAATGAGCAGTTCTTC.